This is a list of T cell receptor beta chains from one sample in a study of blood T cells in healthy people across ages. TCRdb passed the 5' RACE reads through MiXCR, listing each CDR3 protein once. The sample lists about 1,400,000 distinct CDR3 sequences, 59% occurring once. Sequenced material: blood. The receptors shown here come from a man younger than 30 in good health. Both conserved end residues are part of each CDR3. The D gene is left open where the match is weak. Clone sizes are given selectively: once, few, many, or a class where the clone is expanded.

>TRBV10-3|TRBJ2-3|NA|TRBD2
CAISTLIGGGDTQYF
TGTGCCATCAGTACCCTTATCGGGGGGGGAGATACGCAGTATTTT
>TRBV9|TRBJ2-5|few|TRBD2
CASSLGTSGDGLVRETQYF
TGTGCCAGCAGCCTAGGGACTAGCGGGGACGGGCTTGTGCGAGAGACCCAGTACTTC
>TRBV2|TRBJ2-3|NA|NA
CASRTLADTQYF
TGTGCCAGCAGGACGCTAGCGGATACGCAGTATTTT
>TRBV7-2|TRBJ1-3|NA|NA
CASSPPGGAGENTIYF
TGTGCCAGCAGCCCCCCGGGCGGGGCAGGGGAAAACACCATATATTTT
>TRBV10-3|TRBJ1-1|few|TRBD1
CAISESGSTGRAFF
TGTGCCATCAGTGAGTCTGGTTCGACAGGGCGGGCTTTCTTT
>TRBV10-3|TRBJ1-2|NA|NA
CAISESKVGGNYGYTF
TGTGCCATCAGTGAGTCGAAGGTGGGAGGAAACTATGGCTACACCTTC
>TRBV2|TRBJ2-1|NA|NA
CASSEALTRGQFF
TGTGCCAGCAGTGAAGCGCTTACCCGTGGGCAGTTCTTC
>TRBV5-1|TRBJ2-7|NA|NA
CASSLTAGSDEQYF
TGCGCCAGCAGCTTGACGGCGGGATCGGACGAGCAGTACTTC
>TRBV12-3/TRBV12-4|TRBJ2-1|few|NA
CATARGAGGNEQFF
TGTGCCACAGCCCGCGGGGCCGGAGGCAATGAGCAGTTCTTC
>TRBV12-3/TRBV12-4|TRBJ1-5|NA|NA
CASTTGTNNQPQHF
TGTGCCAGCACTACCGGGACAAACAATCAGCCCCAGCATTTT
>TRBV7-2|TRBJ2-1|few|TRBD2
CASSFGTSGNNEQFF
TGTGCCAGCAGCTTTGGGACTAGCGGAAACAATGAGCAGTTCTTC
>TRBV12-3/TRBV12-4|TRBJ2-5|NA|TRBD2
CASSNGTSGKETQYF
TGTGCCAGCAGTAACGGGACTAGCGGAAAAGAGACCCAGTACTTC
>TRBV6-1|TRBJ1-2|NA|TRBD1
CASSERDRSFYGYTF
TGTGCCAGCAGTGAACGGGACAGATCTTTTTATGGCTACACCTTC
>TRBV3-1|TRBJ2-7|few|NA
CASSQDLVTATYEQYF
TGTGCCAGCAGCCAAGATTTGGTCACTGCTACCTACGAGCAGTACTTC
>TRBV29-1|TRBJ1-1|NA|NA
CSVKRGTDTEAFF
TGCAGCGTTAAGAGGGGGACGGACACTGAAGCTTTCTTT
>TRBV7-9|TRBJ2-5|NA|TRBD1
CASSKDPGQGAWEQYF
TGTGCCAGCAGTAAAGACCCGGGACAGGGGGCTTGGGAGCAGTACTTC
>TRBV12-3/TRBV12-4|TRBJ2-2|few|NA
CASSLTGSGELFF
TGTGCCAGCAGTCTAACAGGGTCCGGGGAGCTGTTTTTT
>TRBV28|TRBJ2-2|NA|NA
CASTPLVDGELFF
TGTGCCAGCACCCCTCTAGTGGATGGGGAGCTGTTTTTT
>TRBV11-2|TRBJ1-2|NA|NA
CASTPVRRHYGYTF
TGTGCCAGCACCCCTGTCCGTAGGCACTATGGCTACACCTTC
>TRBV5-6|TRBJ2-5|NA|NA
CANFGAYQETQYF
TGTGCCAACTTCGGGGCGTACCAAGAGACCCAGTACTTC
>TRBV29-1|TRBJ2-3|NA|TRBD2
CGGRTSGGTDTQYF
TGCGGCGGCCGGACTAGCGGGGGCACAGATACGCAGTATTTT
>TRBV29-1|TRBJ2-7|once|TRBD1
CNVGQGSYEQYF
TGCAACGTGGGACAGGGGTCCTACGAGCAGTACTTC
>TRBV15|TRBJ1-4|few|NA
CATSRSLGQSNEKLFF
TGTGCCACCAGCAGGAGCCTAGGACAGTCTAATGAAAAACTGTTTTTT
>TRBV10-3|TRBJ1-2|NA|NA
CAISESEGPSGYTF
TGTGCCATCAGTGAGTCTGAGGGCCCTAGTGGCTACACCTTC
>TRBV12-3/TRBV12-4|TRBJ2-7|few|NA
CASSLPAHSEQYF
TGTGCCAGCAGTTTACCCGCCCACAGCGAGCAGTACTTC
>TRBV3-1|TRBJ1-1|NA|NA
CASSQVVSRNTEAFF
TGTGCCAGCAGCCAAGTCGTCAGTAGGAACACTGAAGCTTTCTTT
>TRBV6-6|TRBJ2-7|NA|NA
CASSNTRDWAREQYF
TGTGCCAGCAGCAACACACGGGACTGGGCCCGCGAGCAGTACTTC
>TRBV20-1|TRBJ2-1|NA|NA
CSARDSDGLSYNEQFF
TGCAGTGCTAGAGATTCCGACGGTCTATCCTACAATGAGCAGTTCTTC
>TRBV4-1|TRBJ1-1|few|NA
CASSQEVSGIEAFF
TGCGCCAGCAGCCAAGAGGTATCGGGAATTGAAGCTTTCTTT
>TRBV20-1|TRBJ2-1|NA|NA
CSVRRPSINEQFF
TGCAGTGTACGGAGACCATCTATAAATGAGCAGTTCTTC
>TRBV10-3|TRBJ2-7|NA|NA
CAIKYQTGSSEQYF
TGTGCCATCAAGTATCAAACCGGGAGCTCCGAGCAGTACTTC
>TRBV6-5|TRBJ1-2|NA|NA
CASSYQGADSQGYGYTF
TGTGCCAGCAGTTATCAAGGGGCGGACAGTCAAGGCTATGGCTACACCTTC
>TRBV3-1|TRBJ2-1|few|TRBD2
CASSDPGLAGVHEQFF
TGTGCCAGCAGCGATCCCGGACTAGCGGGAGTCCATGAGCAGTTCTTC
>TRBV9|TRBJ2-7|few|NA
CASSVEGETYEQYF
TGTGCCAGCAGCGTAGAGGGGGAAACCTACGAGCAGTACTTC
>TRBV4-3|TRBJ2-7|NA|TRBD1
CASSQARARDRGYEQYF
TGCGCCAGCAGCCAAGCTAGGGCACGGGACAGGGGCTACGAGCAGTACTTC
>TRBV4-1|TRBJ2-5|few|NA
CASSQEDRSEQYF
TGCGCCAGCAGCCAAGAAGACCGGTCTGAGCAGTACTTC
>TRBV12-3/TRBV12-4|TRBJ2-3|few|TRBD2
CASRGTSGEDTQYF
TGTGCCAGCAGAGGGACTAGCGGGGAAGATACGCAGTATTTT
>TRBV28|TRBJ1-2|NA|TRBD1
CASSFRLKGARGDGYTF
TGTGCCAGCAGTTTCAGACTTAAGGGGGCGAGAGGGGATGGCTACACCTTC
>TRBV5-5|TRBJ1-1|NA|NA
CASSLAAGDGTEAFF
TGTGCCAGCAGCCTCGCTGCGGGGGATGGTACTGAAGCTTTCTTT
>TRBV6-6|TRBJ1-4|NA|NA
CASSNSHRVYNEKLFF
TGTGCCAGCAGTAATTCCCACCGGGTCTATAATGAAAAACTGTTTTTT
>TRBV2|TRBJ2-3|NA|TRBD2
CASSHALPGTSGGFPGDTRYF
TGTGCCAGCAGTCATGCCCTTCCGGGGACTAGCGGGGGCTTCCCGGGAGATACGCGGTATTTT
>TRBV27|TRBJ2-1|NA|TRBD2
CASSLRVGRAPGNEQFF
TGTGCCAGCAGTTTAAGGGTCGGGAGGGCCCCCGGGAATGAGCAGTTCTTC
>TRBV3-1|TRBJ2-2|few|NA
CASSQGRARSGELFF
TGTGCCAGCAGCCAAGGTCGGGCAAGGTCCGGGGAGCTGTTTTTT
>TRBV15|TRBJ2-2|once|NA
CATSSTTVNTGELFF
TGTGCCACCAGCAGCACCACGGTGAACACCGGGGAGCTGTTTTTT
>TRBV7-6|TRBJ2-5|NA|NA
CASSPGLKETQYF
TGTGCCAGCAGCCCGGGTTTAAAAGAGACCCAGTACTTC
>TRBV7-9|TRBJ1-3|NA|NA
CASSLNANTIYF
TGTGCCAGCAGCTTAAATGCAAACACCATATATTTT
>TRBV24-1|TRBJ1-5|NA|NA
CATSDWNQPQHF
TGTGCCACCAGTGACTGGAATCAGCCCCAGCATTTT
>TRBV6-2/TRBV6-3|TRBJ2-7|NA|NA
CASSAGQVGEQYF
TGTGCCAGCTCAGCGGGACAGGTGGGCGAGCAGTACTTC
>TRBV20-1|TRBJ2-5|NA|NA
CSASLVGETQYF
TGCAGTGCTAGTCTCGTGGGGGAGACCCAGTACTTC
>TRBV2|TRBJ2-5|NA|TRBD2
CASSEEREWRTQYF
TGTGCCAGCAGTGAAGAGCGGGAGTGGCGGACCCAGTACTTC
>TRBV20-1|TRBJ2-1|once|TRBD1
CSARVEGQGYYNEQFF
TGCAGTGCTAGAGTTGAGGGACAGGGGTACTACAATGAGCAGTTCTTC
>TRBV7-2|TRBJ2-1|NA|TRBD2
CASSLVGGGKNEQFF
TGTGCCAGCAGCTTAGTTGGCGGGGGGAAAAATGAGCAGTTCTTC